This T cell receptor (beta chain) derives from a study of Graves' ophthalmopathy and Graves' hyperthyroidism. Beta-chain TCR CDR3 regions were amplified from RNA transcripts. HTBI primers were employed in first-round RT-PCR, then a second-round multiplex PCR followed. TCRdb used MiXCR to reprocess the multiplex PCR reads, holding one entry per CDR3 protein. The sample yields 600,000 to 650,000 distinct CDR3 sequences, 22% seen once. This clonotype was counted ten times or more. Its antigen is not known. This CDR3 comprises 15 residues. The germline V and J ends were trimmed by 0 bases and 8 bases, with 13 bases remaining between them. In germline, CDR1 is MNHEY, CDR2 SVGAGI. Patients with other autoimmune diseases, uncontrolled infections, pregnancy or lactation were excluded. Serum thyroxine and TRAb, along with clinical symptoms, thyroid ultrasound and orbital computed tomography, were what diagnosis relied on.

Study findings and constraints: Discrimination between ophthalmopathy and stable hyperthyroidism by a 13-signature model showed about 85% sensitivity and more than 65% specificity.

The TCR was taken from a woman aged 18-29 years with stable Graves' hyperthyroidism. Some clones in this sample may be carry-over from other donors' samples. Specimen: peripheral blood. V and J are TRBV6-5 and TRBJ1-4; possibly TRBD1 for D (6 bases). CDR3 region: CASSYSRGGGEKLFF. Written as DNA, the CDR3 is TGTGCCAGCAGTTACTCGAGGGGGGGCGGGGAAAAACTGTTTTTT.